This is a list of T cell receptor beta chains from one sample in a study of T cell repertoires in cytomegalovirus infection. What these receptors recognize is not known. TCRdb reprocessed the reads with MiXCR, giving one entry per CDR3 protein. The repertoire holds around 300,000 distinct CDR3 sequences, 20% to 25% seen once, with under 25% in the top ten. The material sequenced was cultured PBMCs, taken from culture after CMV antigen stimulation. All receptors derive from a human donor in good health (CMV status not recorded). Some clones in this sample may be carry-over from other donors' samples. The CDR3 runs from the conserved cysteine through the conserved F or W. A D gene is named only where the DNA matches it firmly. Not every row has a clone size; where given, it reads once, few, many or a size class.

D gene	V gene	clone size	J gene	CDR3 DNA	CDR3 protein
.	TRBV7-6	many	TRBJ2-5	TGTGCCAGCAGCTTAGAGGCTTTTGGCTACCAAGAGACCCAGTACTTC	CASSLEAFGYQETQYF
TRBD2	TRBV7-2	many	TRBJ2-5	TGTGCCAGCGGGTGGACTAGCCAAGAGACCCAGTACTTC	CASGWTSQETQYF
.	TRBV2	once	TRBJ2-4	TGTGCCACCTGGGCTCTGGACAAAAACATTCAGTACTTC	CATWALDKNIQYF
.	TRBV9	.	TRBJ1-2	TGTGCCAGCAGCGTAATCTCCGGTTATGGCTACACCTTC	CASSVISGYGYTF
.	TRBV12-3/TRBV12-4	.	TRBJ2-1	TGTGCCAGCACCCCCCCCTCCGGTATCAATGAGCAGTTCTTC	CASTPPSGINEQFF
.	TRBV27	few	TRBJ2-7	TGTGCCAGCAGTCGGAATAGCGGATTCTACGAGCAGTACTTC	CASSRNSGFYEQYF
TRBD2	TRBV29-1	few	TRBJ2-7	TGCAGCGTTGGGGTACGCGGGAGAGTTTACGAGCAGTACTTC	CSVGVRGRVYEQYF
.	TRBV7-2	many	TRBJ2-1	TGTGCCAGCAGGCCTTCAAATCTCAAGAACAATGAGCAGTTCTTC	CASRPSNLKNNEQFF
.	TRBV7-9	many	TRBJ1-1	TGTGCCAGCAGCTTCGACCCGGGACACTCGAACACTGAAGCTTTCTTT	CASSFDPGHSNTEAFF
TRBD2	TRBV28	once	TRBJ2-1	TGTGCCAGCAGTTCCCCGGTAGCGGGAGTCGCGGGCGAGCAGTTCTTC	CASSSPVAGVAGEQFF
.	TRBV5-6	.	TRBJ2-5	TGTGCCAGCAGAAGGAGCACTCAGGGAGAGACCCAGTACTTC	CASRRSTQGETQYF
TRBD1	TRBV12-3/TRBV12-4	few	TRBJ1-2	TGTGCCAGCAGCCGGGACAGTATTAACTATGGCTACACCTTC	CASSRDSINYGYTF
.	TRBV6-6	.	TRBJ1-1	TGTGCCAGCAGTTACGGGCCAGCCGGCGAGGGGACTTTCTTT	CASSYGPAGEGTFF
.	TRBV12-3/TRBV12-4	few	TRBJ2-1	TGTGCCAGCAGTTTAGCGGAGGGCCGGTGGGTTACAAAGGGCAATGAGCAGTTCTTC	CASSLAEGRWVTKGNEQFF
TRBD2	TRBV7-6	.	TRBJ2-5	TGTGCCAGCAGCCATCTTAGCGGGAGGGAAGAGACCCAGTACTTC	CASSHLSGREETQYF
.	TRBV7-8	many	TRBJ1-5	TGTGCCAGCAGCTTAGTTGGGGGAAACAGGGACCGGGGTAATCAGCCCCAGCATTTT	CASSLVGGNRDRGNQPQHF
.	TRBV7-2	.	TRBJ2-2	TGTGCCAGCAGCCAGCCCGGGACATCGAACACCGGGGAGCTGTTTTTT	CASSQPGTSNTGELFF
.	TRBV6-2/TRBV6-3	.	TRBJ2-7	TGTGCCAGCAGTATACCCCGAGCCTACGAGCAGTACTTC	CASSIPRAYEQYF
TRBD2	TRBV14	.	TRBJ2-2	TGTGCCAGCAGCCTACGGGGCGCGGGACTAGACGCCACCGGGGAGCTGTTTTTT	CASSLRGAGLDATGELFF
TRBD1	TRBV7-2	.	TRBJ1-1	TGTGCCAACTCGCGGGCAGGGGGCAGCTTTGAAGCTTTCTTT	CANSRAGGSFEAFF
.	TRBV12-3/TRBV12-4	once	TRBJ2-1	TGTGCCAGTTCCGGACTTGGATACAATGAGCAGTTCTTC	CASSGLGYNEQFF
TRBD1	TRBV7-9	many	TRBJ2-1	TGTGCCAGCAGCCAAAGCCGGACAGGGTACAATGAGCAGTTCTTC	CASSQSRTGYNEQFF
.	TRBV18	.	TRBJ2-1	TGTGCCAGCTCACCCGGGGTTAGGACTATCAAAGGCAATGAGCAGTTCTTC	CASSPGVRTIKGNEQFF
.	TRBV20-1	.	TRBJ2-3	TGCAGTGCTAGGTTCCCTAGTGGGGTTAGGACAGATACGCAGTATTTT	CSARFPSGVRTDTQYF
TRBD2	TRBV28	.	TRBJ2-5	TGTGCCAGCAGTCCCGGACTAGCGGGAGGGTACTCGGGAGAGACCCAGTACTTC	CASSPGLAGGYSGETQYF
TRBD1	TRBV6-6	.	TRBJ2-1	TGTGCCAGCACCGGCCTGGACAGGGTTCATGAGCAGTTCTTC	CASTGLDRVHEQFF
.	TRBV25-1	.	TRBJ2-3	TGTGCCAGCAGTGAATTGGATAGTTCCGCAGATACGCAGTATTTT	CASSELDSSADTQYF
TRBD2	TRBV4-3	.	TRBJ2-5	TGCGCCAGCAGCCAAAACAGCGGGAGTGGAGAGACCCAGTACTTC	CASSQNSGSGETQYF